This TCR beta chain emerged from a study of T-cell reconstitution after alpha-beta-depleted transplantation in children. Overall study results and limits: Among T cells one year after transplant, newly produced cells accounted for most counts and diversity. Several hundred expanded graft clones reportedly supplied alpha-beta T cells about two months after transplant.

The germline gives CDR1 SGHRS, CDR2 YFSETQ. There are 15 residues in the CDR3. Trimming removed 0 bases from V and 11 bases from J; junction bases left unmatched: 13. This clonotype was seen only a few times. Its antigen remains unknown. Construction of the TCRbeta library involved unique molecular identifiers. MiXCR was run by TCRdb on the PCR reads, yielding one entry per CDR3 protein. The sample shows about 290,000 distinct CDR3 sequences, 7.5% to 9% of them seen only once. Source: peripheral blood, taken 360 days after TCRalphabeta/CD19-depleted stem cell transplant. The source of this sequence is a female patient between 2 and 15 years old who had a stem cell transplant for Fanconi anemia, so the T cells may come from the graft donor. The chain joins TRBV5-1 to TRBJ1-1, with TRBD1 matching over 7 bases. Written as DNA, the CDR3 is TGCGCCAGCAGCTTGGCTCAAGGGGGCGCGAGTACTGCTTTCTTT. This encodes CASSLAQGGASTAFF.